This T cell receptor beta chain is from a study of blood T cells in healthy people across ages. Study context: Template switching retrieved approximately one barcoded beta molecule for each two T cells.

V was clipped by 3 bases and J by 7 bases, with 13 bases between them. This CDR3 comprises 13 residues. Germline values: CDR1 DFQATT, CDR2 SNEGSKA (reference sequence). Collection of roughly 9.8 milliliters of peripheral blood was performed for each donor. Isolating PBMCs gave at least 6 million of these cells per sample. Through a sample-barcoded 5' primer and a J-beta primer mix, a second PCR was run for 7 to 11 cycles. A minimum of 2.5 million CDR3-containing paired-end reads was obtained for each sample. TCRdb processed the 5' RACE reads anew with MiXCR; each CDR3 protein has one entry. The table records roughly 800,000 distinct CDR3 sequences, 58% of them present only once.

Sequencing was performed on blood. The rearrangement joins TRBV20-1 to TRBJ2-1, with D unresolved. The receptor was isolated from a man younger than 45 in good health. The CDR3 nucleotides are TGCAGTGCTAGTGAAGCGACTTCGAATGAGCAGTTCTTC. As protein: CSASEATSNEQFF.